This TCR beta chain was retrieved from a study of T cell changes during pregnancy in multiple sclerosis. Germline lookup yields CDR1 SGDLS and CDR2 YYNGEE. The V end was cut by 4 bases, the J end by 0 bases, with 16 bases between. This CDR3 is built from 16 residues. The table came from immunoSEQ multiplex PCR; TCRdb's copy has only in-frame clones and leaves some out. The sample lists tens of thousands of clones; roughly 92% were seen once. The material sequenced was peripheral blood, taken after pregnancy. The chain couples TRBV9 to TRBJ1-1; a weak D match, TRBD1 (6 bases). The receptor comes from a female donor with multiple sclerosis, enrolled in a pregnancy study. The CDR3 sequence: CASSRGWGGLNTEAFF. CDR3 coding DNA: TGTGCCAGCAGCCGGGGATGGGGGGGGCTGAACACTGAAGCTTTCTTT.